These T cell receptor beta chains were read from a single sample in a study of cytomegalovirus exposure and HLA in healthy donors. The data were produced by immunoSEQ multiplex PCR, yet TCRdb's version contains in-frame clones alone and is incomplete. The sample records 100,000 to 150,000 clones, 89% being singletons. The sequencing sample was made of PBMCs. The receptors stem from a woman aged 18-29 years in good health and CMV-seronegative. CDR3s include the opening cysteine and the closing phenylalanine or tryptophan. A D gene is named only where the DNA matches it firmly. Some rows have no size entry. The others give once, few or many, or a class for an expanded clone.

J,size,V,D,CDR3,DNA
TRBJ2-7,-,TRBV6-5,-,CASSTLYPEAEQYF,TGTGCCAGCAGTACCCTTTATCCCGAGGCCGAGCAGTACTTC
TRBJ1-2,-,TRBV5-1,TRBD1,CASSRGTGEDYGYTF,TGCGCCAGCAGCCGGGGGACAGGGGAGGACTATGGCTACACCTTC
TRBJ2-1,-,TRBV27,TRBD2,CASMEGGAYNEQFF,TGTGCCAGCATGGAGGGAGGGGCCTACAATGAGCAGTTCTTC
TRBJ1-5,-,TRBV28,-,CASSSQGYQPQHF,TGTGCCAGCAGTTCTCAGGGTTATCAGCCCCAGCATTTT
TRBJ2-7,-,TRBV7-8,TRBD2,CASSARVRGDPYEQYF,TGTGCCAGCAGCGCCAGGGTGCGGGGGGATCCCTACGAGCAGTACTTC
TRBJ2-6,-,TRBV5-5,-,CASSFTLPARGSGANVLTF,TGTGCCAGCAGCTTCACTCTCCCGGCAAGAGGTTCTGGGGCCAACGTCCTGACTTTC
TRBJ2-2,-,TRBV7-6,TRBD2,CASSRTSGPTGGELFF,TGTGCCAGCAGCCGTACTAGCGGGCCTACGGGCGGGGAGCTGTTTTTT
TRBJ1-5,-,TRBV6-5,-,CASTRLAGGNQPQHF,TGTGCCAGCACCCGGCTAGCAGGGGGCAATCAGCCCCAGCATTTT
TRBJ1-1,-,TRBV20-1,TRBD1,CSATDRVGAFF,TGCAGTGCGACGGACAGGGTCGGAGCTTTCTTT
TRBJ2-1,-,TRBV5-1,TRBD2,CASSSAGLAGPNEQFF,TGCGCCAGCAGCTCTGCCGGACTAGCGGGGCCCAATGAGCAGTTCTTC
TRBJ2-1,-,TRBV2,TRBD2,CASRPKVGAGGVYNEQFF,TGTGCCAGCAGGCCCAAGGTCGGAGCGGGGGGGGTCTACAATGAGCAGTTCTTC
TRBJ2-5,-,TRBV4-2,TRBD2,CASSPMPGTSGGPGETQYF,TGTGCCAGCAGCCCCATGCCCGGGACTAGCGGGGGGCCGGGGGAGACCCAGTACTTC
TRBJ2-1,-,TRBV4-2,TRBD2,CASSPSAGARGEQFF,TGTGCCAGCAGCCCCTCAGCGGGGGCCCGCGGTGAGCAGTTCTTC
TRBJ2-3,-,TRBV9,-,CASSVEGSTDTQYF,TGTGCCAGCAGCGTAGAGGGGAGCACAGATACGCAGTATTTT
TRBJ2-7,-,TRBV9,-,CASSANSAPSYEQYF,TGTGCCAGCAGCGCAAACTCCGCCCCCTCCTACGAGCAGTACTTC
TRBJ2-1,-,TRBV5-6,TRBD1,CASSLMDRGNEQFF,TGTGCCAGCAGCTTAATGGACAGGGGTAATGAGCAGTTCTTC
TRBJ2-2,-,TRBV6-4,-,CASSDGGSIESGELFF,TGTGCCAGCAGTGACGGGGGGTCGATTGAATCCGGGGAGCTGTTTTTT
TRBJ2-2,-,TRBV7-7,TRBD2,CASSPLAGGNTGELFF,TGTGCCAGCAGCCCACTAGCGGGGGGCAACACCGGGGAGCTGTTTTTT
TRBJ2-2,-,TRBV19,-,CASSVYARDTGELFF,TGTGCCAGTAGCGTCTACGCCCGGGACACCGGGGAGCTGTTTTTT
TRBJ2-3,-,TRBV19,TRBD2,CASNIAGVRDTQYF,TGTGCCAGTAATATAGCGGGGGTGAGGGATACGCAGTATTTT
TRBJ1-5,few,TRBV2,-,CASSEQGNQPQHF,TGTGCCAGCAGTGAACAGGGCAATCAGCCCCAGCATTTT
TRBJ1-1,-,TRBV6-6,-,CASSYEMNTEAFF,TGTGCCAGCAGCTACGAGATGAACACTGAAGCTTTCTTT
TRBJ2-2,-,TRBV10-3,-,CAISPRGPGDGELFF,TGTGCCATCAGCCCGCGGGGTCCAGGCGACGGGGAGCTGTTTTTT
TRBJ1-6,-,TRBV19,TRBD1,CASRIIRDSNNSPLHF,TGTGCCAGTAGAATAATCCGGGACAGCAATAATTCACCCCTCCACTTT
TRBJ1-2,-,TRBV15,-,CATSRSVASSYGYTF,TGTGCCACCAGCAGATCGGTAGCTAGCTCCTATGGCTACACCTTC
TRBJ1-1,-,TRBV27,TRBD1,CASSSGTGNTEAFF,TGTGCCAGCAGTTCCGGGACAGGGAACACTGAAGCTTTCTTT
TRBJ1-2,-,TRBV2,TRBD1,CASSEYRGRVGYTF,TGTGCCAGCAGTGAATACAGGGGTAGGGTTGGCTACACCTTC
TRBJ1-6,-,TRBV7-6,-,CASSPRDNSPLHF,TGTGCCAGCAGCCCCCGAGATAATTCACCCCTCCACTTT
TRBJ1-5,-,TRBV19,TRBD1,CATSGTGGNQPQHF,TGTGCCACTAGCGGGACAGGGGGCAATCAGCCCCAGCATTTT
TRBJ1-5,-,TRBV11-2,TRBD1,CASSQLTGLSNQPQHF,TGTGCCAGCAGCCAACTGACAGGGCTTAGCAATCAGCCCCAGCATTTT
TRBJ2-3,-,TRBV6-5,TRBD2,CASSLGLAGAGTQYF,TGTGCCAGCAGCCTAGGGCTAGCGGGGGCGGGTACGCAGTATTTT
TRBJ1-1,-,TRBV7-6,-,CASTSGTEAFF,TGTGCCAGCACCTCGGGGACTGAAGCTTTCTTT
TRBJ1-2,-,TRBV19,TRBD1,CASRRRGDYGYTF,TGTGCCAGTAGACGCAGGGGGGACTATGGCTACACCTTC
TRBJ1-2,once,TRBV21-1,-,CASSKGQGARSNYGYTF,TGTGCCAGCAGCAAAGGACAGGGGGCGCGGAGTAACTATGGCTACACCTTC
TRBJ1-1,-,TRBV6-1,-,CASSERDGREAFF,TGTGCCAGCAGTGAACGGGATGGACGGGAAGCTTTCTTT
TRBJ2-7,-,TRBV4-1,-,CASSQLYSSGGSLYEQYF,TGCGCCAGCAGCCAATTATATTCCTCGGGGGGCTCCCTCTACGAGCAGTACTTC